This T cell receptor (beta chain) is drawn from a study of identical twins. General observations from the study: With beta out-of-frame sequences, excess sharing by twins was weaker. One should note that invariant MAIT and iNKT cells could partly confound zero-insertion analyses. With abundant cord blood beta clonotypes, insertions were fewer; memory repertoires showed no such pattern.

TCRdb re-derived calls from the 5' RACE reads in MiXCR, one entry per CDR3 protein. The sample lists 540,000 or so distinct CDR3 sequences, 20% to 25% occurring once. The CDR3 consists of 15 residues. The V end lost 0 bases, the J end lost 0 bases, and 8 bases lay between the germline ends. The germline V gene encodes CDR1 SGHTA and CDR2 FQGNSA. The donors were all healthy and Caucasian. With regard to this clonotype: Its antigen is undetermined.

These same records also appear under a second study, on yellow fever vaccine responses in identical twins.

Input material: CD4+ T cells sorted from blood. This TCR was recovered from a woman under 30 in good health. J is TRBJ1-1 and V is TRBV7-2, with D possibly TRBD1 on 5 matching bases. The CDR3 spells CASSLAQGLNTEAFF. In nucleotides, the CDR3 is TGTGCCAGCAGCTTAGCGCAGGGCCTGAACACTGAAGCTTTCTTT. The whole variable domain, remainder taken from reference TRBV7-2 and TRBJ1-1, is GAGVSQSPSNKVTEKGKDVELRCDPISGHTALYWYRQSLGQGLEFLIYFQGNSAPDKSGLPSDRFSAERTGGSVSTLTIQRTQQEDSAVYLCASSLAQGLNTEAFFGQGTRLTVV.